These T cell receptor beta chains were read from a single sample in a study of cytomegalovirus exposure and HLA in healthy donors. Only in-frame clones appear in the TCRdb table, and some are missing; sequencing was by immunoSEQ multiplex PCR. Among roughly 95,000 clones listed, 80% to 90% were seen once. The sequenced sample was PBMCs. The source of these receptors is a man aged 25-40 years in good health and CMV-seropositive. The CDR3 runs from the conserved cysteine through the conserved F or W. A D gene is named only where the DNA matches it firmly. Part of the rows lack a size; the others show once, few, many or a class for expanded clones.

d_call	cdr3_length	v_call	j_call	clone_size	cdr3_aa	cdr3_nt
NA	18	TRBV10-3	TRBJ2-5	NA	CAISGPPGAGSFEETQYF	TGTGCCATCAGTGGGCCCCCTGGTGCAGGTTCTTTTGAAGAGACCCAGTACTTC
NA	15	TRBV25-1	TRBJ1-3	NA	CASSDLRTTGNTIYF	TGTGCCAGCAGTGACCTACGGACTACTGGAAACACCATATATTTT
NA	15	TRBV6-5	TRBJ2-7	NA	CASSQSRVASYEQYF	TGTGCCAGCAGTCAAAGCCGTGTAGCGTCCTACGAGCAGTACTTC
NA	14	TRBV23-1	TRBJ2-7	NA	CASSQSRGELEQYF	TGCGCCAGCAGTCAATCCCGGGGAGAGCTGGAGCAGTACTTC
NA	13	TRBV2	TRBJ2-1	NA	CASSVVRDNEQFF	TGTGCCAGCAGTGTCGTGAGGGACAATGAGCAGTTCTTC
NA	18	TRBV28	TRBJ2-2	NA	CATRRHREGLANTGELFF	TGTGCCACCCGGCGGCACAGGGAAGGGTTAGCGAACACCGGGGAGCTGTTTTTT
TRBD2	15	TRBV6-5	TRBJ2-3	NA	CASSLTSLSLNTQYF	TGTGCCAGCAGTTTGACTAGCCTATCTTTGAATACGCAGTATTTT
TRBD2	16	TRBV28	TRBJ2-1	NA	CASSLSGLAGHNEQFF	TGTGCCAGCAGTTTAAGTGGACTAGCGGGCCACAATGAGCAGTTCTTC
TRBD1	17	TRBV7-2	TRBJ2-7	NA	CASSLVPTGGATYEQYF	TGTGCCAGCAGCTTAGTTCCGACAGGGGGCGCAACCTACGAGCAGTACTTC
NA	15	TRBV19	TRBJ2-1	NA	CASSTQASSYNEQFF	TGTGCCAGTAGTACACAGGCGAGCTCCTACAATGAGCAGTTCTTC
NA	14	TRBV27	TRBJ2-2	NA	CASTRTEYTGELFF	TGTGCCAGCACTCGGACTGAGTACACCGGGGAGCTGTTTTTT
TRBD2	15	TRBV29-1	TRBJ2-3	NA	CSVAGLARTTDTQYF	TGCAGCGTTGCGGGACTAGCGAGAACCACAGATACGCAGTATTTT
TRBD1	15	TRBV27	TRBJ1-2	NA	CASSPKGQGVGGYTF	TGTGCCAGCAGTCCCAAGGGACAGGGGGTGGGCGGCTACACCTTC
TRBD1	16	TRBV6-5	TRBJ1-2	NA	CASSYSQGTGYYGYTF	TGTGCCAGCAGTTACTCACAGGGGACAGGGTACTATGGCTACACCTTC
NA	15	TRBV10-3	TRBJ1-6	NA	CAISELGGSGSPLHF	TGTGCCATCAGTGAGTTAGGGGGAAGTGGGTCACCCCTCCACTTT
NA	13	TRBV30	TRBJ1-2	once	CAWSPAGDYGYTF	TGTGCCTGGAGTCCCGCGGGGGACTATGGCTACACCTTC
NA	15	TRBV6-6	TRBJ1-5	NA	CASIPGWYSNQPQHF	TGTGCCAGCATCCCAGGGTGGTATAGCAATCAGCCCCAGCATTTT
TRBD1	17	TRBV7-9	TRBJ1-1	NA	CASLGGAGGRWNTEAFF	TGTGCCAGCCTCGGAGGGGCAGGGGGAAGGTGGAACACTGAAGCTTTCTTT
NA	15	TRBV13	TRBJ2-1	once	CASSLERVARNEQFF	TGTGCCAGCAGCTTGGAGCGGGTGGCACGAAATGAGCAGTTCTTC
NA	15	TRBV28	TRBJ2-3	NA	CASSLGAISTDTQYF	TGTGCCAGCAGTTTAGGGGCTATCAGCACAGATACGCAGTATTTT